This T cell receptor beta chain is from a study of cytomegalovirus exposure and HLA in healthy donors. Germline V gene lookup returns CDR1 SGDLS and CDR2 YYNGEE. The CDR3 totals 17 residues. Trimming pared 3 bases from V and 3 bases from J, leaving 19 bases between. PCR was performed using 60 Vbeta and 13 Jbeta primers. Here immunoSEQ multiplex PCR was the method, and the copy in TCRdb shows in-frame clones only, minus some. The sample contains 150,000 to 200,000 clones, about three quarters of which appear only once. The chain carries TRBV9 and TRBJ1-3; D is perhaps TRBD1 (6 bases). Sequencing input: PBMCs. This sequence originates from a woman between 35 and 50 years old in good health and CMV-seropositive. CDR3 coding DNA: TGTGCCAGCAGCGGACGAACTAGGGGGGGCCTTGGAAACACCATATATTTT. Its translation: CASSGRTRGGLGNTIYF.